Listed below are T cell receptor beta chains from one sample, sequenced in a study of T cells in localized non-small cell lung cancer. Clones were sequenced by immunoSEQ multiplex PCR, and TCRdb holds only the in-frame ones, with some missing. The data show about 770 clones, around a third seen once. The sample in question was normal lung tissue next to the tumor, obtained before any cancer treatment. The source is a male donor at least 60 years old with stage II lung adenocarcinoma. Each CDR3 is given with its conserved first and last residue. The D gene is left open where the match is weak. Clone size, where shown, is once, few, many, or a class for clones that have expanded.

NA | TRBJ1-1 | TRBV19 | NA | TGTGCCAGTAGGGGTGGTTACACTGAAGCTTTCTTT | CASRGGYTEAFF
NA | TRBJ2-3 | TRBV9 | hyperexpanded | TGTGCCAGCAGCGTTGGGGACCTCACAGATACGCAGTATTTT | CASSVGDLTDTQYF
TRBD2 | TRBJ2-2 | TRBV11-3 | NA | TGTGCCAGCAGCACAAGCGGGAGAGGCACCGGGGAGCTGTTTTTT | CASSTSGRGTGELFF
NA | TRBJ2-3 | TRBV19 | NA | TGTGCCAGTAGTAGCGACAGGCGGGATACGCAGTATTTT | CASSSDRRDTQYF
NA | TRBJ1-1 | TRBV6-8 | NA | TGTGCCAGCAGTTACTCGAACACTGAAGCTTTCTTT | CASSYSNTEAFF
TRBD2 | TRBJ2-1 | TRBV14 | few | TGTGCCAGCAGCGCACTAGCGGCCCTAGAGAATGAGCAGTTCTTC | CASSALAALENEQFF
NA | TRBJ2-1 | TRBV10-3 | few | TGTGCCAGCAGTGAGCCGATGTCTGGGTATGAGCAGTTCTTC | CASSEPMSGYEQFF
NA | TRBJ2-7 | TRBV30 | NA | TGTGCCTGGAGCCCGGGAATAACCTACGAGCAGTACTTC | CAWSPGITYEQYF
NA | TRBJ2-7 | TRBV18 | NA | TGTGCCAGCTGTACCTCGCAGGGGAAATACGAGCAGTACTTC | CASCTSQGKYEQYF
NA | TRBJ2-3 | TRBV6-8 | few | TGTGCCAGCAGTTACTCGACAACAGTGGCGGTAGATACGCAGTATTTT | CASSYSTTVAVDTQYF
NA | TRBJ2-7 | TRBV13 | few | TGTGCCAGCAAGGAAGGGAATCTTTACGAGCAGTATTTC | CASKEGNLYEQYF
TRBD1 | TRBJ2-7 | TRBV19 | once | TGTGCCAGTAGTAATTCCAGGGGGCCCCTGAACGAGCAGTACTTC | CASSNSRGPLNEQYF
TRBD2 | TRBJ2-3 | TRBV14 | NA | TGTGCCAGCAGCCAAGGTTCTAGCGGGAGTTATTGGACGCAGTATTTT | CASSQGSSGSYWTQYF
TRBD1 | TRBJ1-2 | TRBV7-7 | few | TGTGCCAGCAGCTTAGTGGGACAGGGGCTTAACTATGGCTACACCTTC | CASSLVGQGLNYGYTF
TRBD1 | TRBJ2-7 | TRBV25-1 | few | TGTGCCAGCAGTGGCCACAGGGGATTCTACGAGCAGTACTTC | CASSGHRGFYEQYF
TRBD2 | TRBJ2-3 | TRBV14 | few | TGTGCCAGCAGCCAATTACTAGCGGGAGGGCTAGATACGCAGTATTTT | CASSQLLAGGLDTQYF
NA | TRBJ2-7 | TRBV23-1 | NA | TGCGCCAGCAGTCAATCTGGTCTAGCGAGAGGTTTAAAAAAATACGAGCAGTACTTC | CASSQSGLARGLKKYEQYF
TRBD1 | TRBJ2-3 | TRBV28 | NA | TGTGCCAGCAGTTTCACAGGGGGAGCAGATACGCAGTATTTT | CASSFTGGADTQYF
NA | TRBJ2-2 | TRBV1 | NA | TGCGCCAGCAGCCCGGGACAGGGGGCGAACACCGGGGAGCTGTTTTTT | CASSPGQGANTGELFF
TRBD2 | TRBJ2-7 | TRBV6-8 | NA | TGTGCCAGCAGTGGGGGGGGGTCCACTAGCGGGCGCTCCTACGAGCAGTACTTC | CASSGGGSTSGRSYEQYF
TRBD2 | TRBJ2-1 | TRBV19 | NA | TGTGCCAGTACGGGAGCGGGAGGGAGCTCCTACAATGAGCAGTTCTTC | CASTGAGGSSYNEQFF
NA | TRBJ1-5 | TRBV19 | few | TGTGCCAGTAGTACCGGAACAGGGTCTAGCAATCAGCCCCAGCATTTT | CASSTGTGSSNQPQHF
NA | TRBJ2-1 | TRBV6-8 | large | TGTGCCAGCAGGGCCCGGGGGAATGAGCAGTTCTTC | CASRARGNEQFF
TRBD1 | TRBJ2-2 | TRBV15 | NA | TGTGCCACCAGCAGAGGGACAGGGGACACCGGGGAGCTGTTTTTT | CATSRGTGDTGELFF
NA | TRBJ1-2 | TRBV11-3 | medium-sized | TGTGCCAGCAGCTTAGATGGAGTAGGAGGGCTTGATAATGGCTACACCTTC | CASSLDGVGGLDNGYTF
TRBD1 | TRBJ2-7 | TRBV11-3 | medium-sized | TGTGCCAGCAGCCCGGACAGGGGTGTAACCTACGAGCAGTACTTC | CASSPDRGVTYEQYF
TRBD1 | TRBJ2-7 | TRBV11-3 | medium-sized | TGTGCCAGCAGCGAGACAGGGGATTCCTACGAGCAGTACTTC | CASSETGDSYEQYF
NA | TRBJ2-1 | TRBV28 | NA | TGTGCCAGCAGTTTAGGTGGGACCAATAATGAGCAGTTCTTC | CASSLGGTNNEQFF